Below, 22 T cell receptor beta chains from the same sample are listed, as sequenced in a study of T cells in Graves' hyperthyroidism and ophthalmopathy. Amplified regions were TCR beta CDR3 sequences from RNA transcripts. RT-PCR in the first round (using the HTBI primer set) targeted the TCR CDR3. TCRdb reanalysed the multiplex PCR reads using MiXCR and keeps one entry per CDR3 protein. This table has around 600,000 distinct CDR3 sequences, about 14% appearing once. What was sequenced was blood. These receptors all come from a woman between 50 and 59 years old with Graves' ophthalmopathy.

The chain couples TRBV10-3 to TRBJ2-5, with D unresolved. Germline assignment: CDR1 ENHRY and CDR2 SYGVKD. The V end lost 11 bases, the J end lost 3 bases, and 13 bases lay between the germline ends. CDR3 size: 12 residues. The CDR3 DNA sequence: TGTGCCCCCATCATAGGAAAAGAGACCCAGTACTTC. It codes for CAPIIGKETQYF.

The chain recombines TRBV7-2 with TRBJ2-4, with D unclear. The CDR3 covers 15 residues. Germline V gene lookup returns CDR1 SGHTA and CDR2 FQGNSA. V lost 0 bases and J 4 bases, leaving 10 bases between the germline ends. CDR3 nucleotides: TGTGCCAGCAGCTTAGCGCGGACCATGAAAAACATTCAGTACTTC. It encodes CASSLARTMKNIQYF. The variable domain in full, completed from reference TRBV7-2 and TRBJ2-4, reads GAGVSQSPSNKVTEKGKDVELRCDPISGHTALYWYRQSLGQGLEFLIYFQGNSAPDKSGLPSDRFSAERTGGSVSTLTIQRTQQEDSAVYLCASSLARTMKNIQYFGAGTRLSVL.

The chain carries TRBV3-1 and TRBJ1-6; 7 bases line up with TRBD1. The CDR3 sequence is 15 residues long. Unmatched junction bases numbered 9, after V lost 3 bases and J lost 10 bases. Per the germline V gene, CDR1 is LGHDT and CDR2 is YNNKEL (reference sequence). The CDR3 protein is CASSQWTGKRSPLHF. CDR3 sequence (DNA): TGTGCCAGCAGCCAGTGGACAGGAAAACGATCACCCCTCCACTTT.

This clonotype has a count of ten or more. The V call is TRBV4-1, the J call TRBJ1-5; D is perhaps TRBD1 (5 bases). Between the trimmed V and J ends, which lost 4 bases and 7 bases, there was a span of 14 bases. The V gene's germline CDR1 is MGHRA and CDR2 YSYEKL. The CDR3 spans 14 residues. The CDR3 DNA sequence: TGCGCCAGCAGCCCACTGGGCAGGGCCCAGCCCCAGCATTTT. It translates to CASSPLGRAQPQHF.

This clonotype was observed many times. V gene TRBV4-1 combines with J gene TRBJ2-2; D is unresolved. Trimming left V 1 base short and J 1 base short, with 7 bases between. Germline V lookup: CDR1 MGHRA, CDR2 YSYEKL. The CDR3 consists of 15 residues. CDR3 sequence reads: CASSQVEENTGELFF. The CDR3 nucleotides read TGCGCCAGCAGCCAAGTAGAAGAGAACACCGGGGAGCTGTTTTTT.

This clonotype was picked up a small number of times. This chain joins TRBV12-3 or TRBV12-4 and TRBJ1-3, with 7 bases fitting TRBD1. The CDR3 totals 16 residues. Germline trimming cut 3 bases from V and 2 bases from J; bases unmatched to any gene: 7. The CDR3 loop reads CASSFRTQGTGNTIYF. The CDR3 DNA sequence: TGTGCCAGCAGTTTCCGAACACAGGGGACTGGAAACACCATATATTTT.

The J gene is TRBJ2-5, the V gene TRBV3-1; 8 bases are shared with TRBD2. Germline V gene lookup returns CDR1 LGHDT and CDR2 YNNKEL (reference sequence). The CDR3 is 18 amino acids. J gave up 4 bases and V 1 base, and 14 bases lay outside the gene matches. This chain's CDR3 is CASSQGWLAGSFRETQYF. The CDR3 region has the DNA TGTGCCAGCAGCCAAGGTTGGCTAGCGGGTTCATTTCGAGAGACCCAGTACTTC.

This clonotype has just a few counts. CDR3 region: CASSVGPQSSYNEQFF. DNA of the CDR3: TGTGCCAGCAGCGTAGGACCGCAGAGCTCCTACAATGAGCAGTTCTTC. The chain uses TRBV9 and TRBJ2-1; D is uncertain. The germline V gene has CDR1 SGDLS and CDR2 YYNGEE. Trimming took off 0 bases at V and 0 bases at J, with 10 bases between the two ends. The CDR3 consists of 16 residues.

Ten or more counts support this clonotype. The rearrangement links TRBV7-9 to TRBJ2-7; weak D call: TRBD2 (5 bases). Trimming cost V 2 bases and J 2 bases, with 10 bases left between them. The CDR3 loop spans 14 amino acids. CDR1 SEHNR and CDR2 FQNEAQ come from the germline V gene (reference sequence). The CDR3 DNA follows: TGTGCCAGCAGCTTATCTAGCAGTACCTACGAGCAGTACTTC. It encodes CASSLSSSTYEQYF.

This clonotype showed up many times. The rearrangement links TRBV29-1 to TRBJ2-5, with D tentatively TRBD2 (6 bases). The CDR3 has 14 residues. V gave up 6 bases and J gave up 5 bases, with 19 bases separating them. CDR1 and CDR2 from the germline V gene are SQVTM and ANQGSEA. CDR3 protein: CSVQDWGGVETQYF. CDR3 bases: TGCAGCGTCCAGGACTGGGGCGGGGTGGAGACCCAGTACTTC.

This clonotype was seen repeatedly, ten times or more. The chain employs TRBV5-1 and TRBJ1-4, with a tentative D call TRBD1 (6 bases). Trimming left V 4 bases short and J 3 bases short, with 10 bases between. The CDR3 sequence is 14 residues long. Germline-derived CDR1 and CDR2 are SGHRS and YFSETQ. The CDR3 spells CASSEGEANEKLFF. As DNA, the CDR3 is TGCGCCAGCAGCGAGGGGGAGGCTAATGAAAAACTGTTTTTT.

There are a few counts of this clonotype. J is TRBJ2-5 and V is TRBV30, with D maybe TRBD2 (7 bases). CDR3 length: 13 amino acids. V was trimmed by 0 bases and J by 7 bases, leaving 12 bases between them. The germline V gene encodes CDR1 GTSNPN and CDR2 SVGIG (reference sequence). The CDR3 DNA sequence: TGTGCCTGGAGTGTAGGGGGGGGGGGGACCCAGTACTTC. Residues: CAWSVGGGGTQYF. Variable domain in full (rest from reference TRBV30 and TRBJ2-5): SQTIHQWPATLVQPVGSPLSLECTVEGTSNPNLYWYRQAAGRGLQLLFYSVGIGQISSEVPQNLSASRPQDRQFILSSKKLLLSDSGFYLCAWSVGGGGTQYFGPGTRLLVL.

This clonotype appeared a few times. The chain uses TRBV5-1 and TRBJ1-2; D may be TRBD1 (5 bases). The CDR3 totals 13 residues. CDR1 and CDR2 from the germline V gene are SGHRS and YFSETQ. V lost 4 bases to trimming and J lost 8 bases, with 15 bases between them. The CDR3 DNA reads TGCGCCAGCAGCCTTCCGGGGCCGCGGGGCTACACCTTC. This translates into CASSLPGPRGYTF.

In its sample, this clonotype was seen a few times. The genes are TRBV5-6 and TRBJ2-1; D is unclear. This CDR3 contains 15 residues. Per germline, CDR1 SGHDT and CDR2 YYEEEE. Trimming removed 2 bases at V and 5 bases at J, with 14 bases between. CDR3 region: CASSFSFLLDNEQFF. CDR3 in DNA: TGTGCCAGCAGCTTCAGCTTCCTCTTGGACAATGAGCAGTTCTTC.

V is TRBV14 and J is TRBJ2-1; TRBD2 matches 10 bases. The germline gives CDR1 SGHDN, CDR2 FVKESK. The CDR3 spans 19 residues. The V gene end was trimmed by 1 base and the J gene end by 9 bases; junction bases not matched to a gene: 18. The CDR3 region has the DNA TGTGCCAGCAGCCAAGGCTTCAGGTTCCAGCGGGGGGGGGTTGCTGAGCAGTTCTTC. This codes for CASSQGFRFQRGGVAEQFF.

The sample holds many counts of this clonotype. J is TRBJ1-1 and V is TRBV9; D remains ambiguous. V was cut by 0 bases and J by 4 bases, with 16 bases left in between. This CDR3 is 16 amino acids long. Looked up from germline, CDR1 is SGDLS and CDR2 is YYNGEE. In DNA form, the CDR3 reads TGTGCCAGCAGCGTAGAGGCAGGTTCGATCGGCACTGAAGCTTTCTTT. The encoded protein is CASSVEAGSIGTEAFF.

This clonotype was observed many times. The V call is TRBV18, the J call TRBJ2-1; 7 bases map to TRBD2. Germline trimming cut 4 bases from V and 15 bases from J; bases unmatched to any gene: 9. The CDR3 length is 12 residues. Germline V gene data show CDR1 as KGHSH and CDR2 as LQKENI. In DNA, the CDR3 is TGTGCCAGCTCACAGTCTAGCGGAGACCTGTTCTTC. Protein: CASSQSSGDLFF.

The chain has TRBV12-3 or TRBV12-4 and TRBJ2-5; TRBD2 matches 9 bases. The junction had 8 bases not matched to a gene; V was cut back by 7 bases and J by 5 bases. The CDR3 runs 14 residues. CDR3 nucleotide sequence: TGTGCCAGCACCATAGGGGGGACTAGCGAGACCCAGTACTTC. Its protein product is CASTIGGTSETQYF.

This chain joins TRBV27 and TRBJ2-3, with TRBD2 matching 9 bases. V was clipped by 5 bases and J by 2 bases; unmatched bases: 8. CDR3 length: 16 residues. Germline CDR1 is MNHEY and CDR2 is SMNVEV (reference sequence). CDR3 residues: CASSTWTSEVTDTQYF. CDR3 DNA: TGTGCCAGCAGTACCTGGACTAGCGAGGTCACAGATACGCAGTATTTT.

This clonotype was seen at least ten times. As DNA, the CDR3 is TGTGCCAGCAGCCAAGCCCTGGAGCGCTCCTACGAGCAGTACTTC. Its translation: CASSQALERSYEQYF. The V call is TRBV3-1, the J call TRBJ2-7; D uncertain. V gave up 1 base and J gave up 0 bases, with 10 bases separating them. Germline lookup yields CDR1 LGHDT and CDR2 YNNKEL (reference sequence). The CDR3 runs 15 residues.

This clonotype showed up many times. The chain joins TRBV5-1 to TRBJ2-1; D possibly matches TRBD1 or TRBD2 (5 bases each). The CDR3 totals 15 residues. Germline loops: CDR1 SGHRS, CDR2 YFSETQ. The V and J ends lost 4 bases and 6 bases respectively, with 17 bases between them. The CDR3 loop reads CASSSQSVGANEQFF. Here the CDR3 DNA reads TGCGCCAGCAGCAGTCAATCGGTCGGGGCCAATGAGCAGTTCTTC.

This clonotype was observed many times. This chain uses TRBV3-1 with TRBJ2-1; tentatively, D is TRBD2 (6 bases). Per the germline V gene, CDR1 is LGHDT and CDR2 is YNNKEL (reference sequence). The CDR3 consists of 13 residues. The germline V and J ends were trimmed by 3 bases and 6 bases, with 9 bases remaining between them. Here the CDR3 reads CASSQRLGNEQFF. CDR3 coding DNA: TGTGCCAGCAGCCAGAGACTAGGCAATGAGCAGTTCTTC.